Listed here are 8 T cell receptor beta chains from one sample, sequenced in a study of cytomegalovirus exposure and HLA in healthy donors. The data were produced by immunoSEQ multiplex PCR, yet TCRdb's version contains in-frame clones alone and is incomplete. Here the sample spans more than 250,000 clones, more than 80% being singletons. The sample consisted of PBMCs. These receptors were obtained from a woman aged 18 to 35 in good health and CMV-seronegative.

The V call is TRBV5-6, the J call TRBJ2-7, with 10 bases that match TRBD2. Germline values: CDR1 SGHDT, CDR2 YYEEEE. The junction had 7 bases not matched to a gene; V was cut back by 3 bases and J by 4 bases. The CDR3 spans 15 residues. This chain's CDR3 is CASSSGTSGMYEQYF. The CDR3, as DNA: TGTGCCAGCAGCTCCGGAACTAGCGGGATGTACGAGCAGTACTTC.

This chain uses TRBV7-6 with TRBJ2-5; the D gene is possibly TRBD2 (6 bases). The V end lost 1 base, the J end lost 3 bases, and 9 bases lay between the germline ends. This CDR3 spans 14 amino acids. Germline V CDR1 and CDR2: SGHVS, FNYEAQ. The CDR3 DNA sequence: TGTGCCAGCAGCTTAGTTGGCGGGGAAGAGACCCAGTACTTC. Translating gives CASSLVGGEETQYF.

This clone was recorded only once. The chain has TRBV6-5 and TRBJ2-1; D not resolved. This CDR3 comprises 15 residues. The V end lost 4 bases, the J end lost 5 bases, and 15 bases lay between the germline ends. Germline values: CDR1 MNHEY, CDR2 SVGAGI. This chain's CDR3 is CASSLFTGVHNEQFF. CDR3 coding DNA: TGTGCCAGCAGTTTGTTTACGGGTGTCCACAATGAGCAGTTCTTC.

The CDR3 spells CATSRGRDIQWANYGYTF. The CDR3 DNA is TGTGCCACCAGCAGAGGAAGGGACATCCAATGGGCTAACTATGGCTACACCTTC. The V gene is TRBV15, the J gene TRBJ1-2; perhaps TRBD1 as D (6 bases). Trimming took off 1 base at V and 0 bases at J, with 18 bases between the two ends. This CDR3 region has 18 residues. Germline lookup yields CDR1 LNHNV and CDR2 YYDKDF (reference sequence). Full variable domain (rest looked up from reference TRBV15 and TRBJ1-2): DAMVIQNPRYQVTQFGKPVTLSCSQTLNHNVMYWYQQKSSQAPKLLFHYYDKDFNNEADTPDNFQSRRPNTSFCFLDIRSPGLGDTAMYLCATSRGRDIQWANYGYTFGSGTRLTVV.

The V call is TRBV7-9, the J call TRBJ2-7; 9 bases align to TRBD2. Germline-derived CDR1 and CDR2 are SEHNR and FQNEAQ (reference sequence). The CDR3 extends over 19 amino acids. After removal of 2 bases from V and 2 bases from J, the junction contained 16 bases not matched to a gene. The CDR3 DNA sequence: TGTGCCAGCAGCTTATTTTCAGGACTAGCGCTCCCAGGGGCCTACGAGCAGTACTTC. As protein: CASSLFSGLALPGAYEQYF.

The chain links TRBV7-9 to TRBJ2-1, with 7 bases identical to TRBD1. The germline V gene has CDR1 SEHNR and CDR2 FQNEAQ (reference sequence). J was trimmed by 7 bases and V by 4 bases; bases with no gene match: 7. The CDR3 sequence is 14 residues long. The CDR3, as DNA: TGTGCCAGCAGCTCACAGGGGTGGTGGAATGAGCAGTTCTTC. As protein: CASSSQGWWNEQFF.

The rearrangement uses TRBV29-1 and TRBJ2-1; D is perhaps TRBD2 (6 bases). The ends were cut back, 6 bases at V and 8 bases at J, with 20 bases in the middle. The germline V gene encodes CDR1 SQVTM and CDR2 ANQGSEA. The CDR3 spans 14 residues. CDR3 loop: CSVSGRGGTDEQFF. The CDR3 nucleotides read TGCAGCGTCTCGGGGCGGGGAGGTACGGATGAGCAGTTCTTC.

This clone is a singleton in its sample. The chain recombines TRBV2 with TRBJ2-1, with 11 positions matching TRBD1. Germline V gene sequence: CDR1 SNHLY, CDR2 FYNNEI. With V trimmed by 6 bases and J by 9 bases, 10 bases remained unmatched. The CDR3 length is 15 residues. The CDR3 protein is CASRPRTGGMSEQFF. CDR3 in DNA: TGTGCCAGCAGGCCAAGGACAGGGGGCATGAGTGAGCAGTTCTTC.